This TCR beta chain was recovered during a study of beta chain features in type 1 diabetes. Expressed TCRB transcripts were sequenced because the entire RNA isolate underwent reverse transcription. The table came from immunoSEQ multiplex PCR; TCRdb's copy has only in-frame clones and leaves some out. The sample has 850,000 to 900,000 clones, about a sixth seen once. General study points: Possible PCR preference for shorter templates applied equally to patients and controls. Within the patient group, naive, central memory and Treg TCRB repertoires appeared more similar to each other than within healthy donors.

As concerns this clone: The antigen is not known.

Sequencing was carried out using naive CD4+ T cells from blood. The sequence was collected from a woman younger than 30 in good health.

The CDR3 loop is CATNKFGRLAGSSGTDTQYF. In DNA, the CDR3 is TGTGCCACCAACAAGTTTGGGCGGCTAGCGGGATCTAGTGGCACAGATACGCAGTATTTT. The rearrangement links TRBV28 to TRBJ2-3; 9 bases match TRBD2. Germline V lookup: CDR1 MDHEN, CDR2 SYDVKM. V trimming: 10 bases; J trimming: 1 base; junction bases outside the gene matches: 24. The CDR3 extends over 20 amino acids.